The 28 T cell receptor beta chains below were found in one sample sequenced in a study of blood T cell repertoires in COVID-19 (dated by TCRdb to the early 2020s). Receptor amplification or capture employed the immunoSEQ multiplex PCR assay. TCRdb retrieved this table from immuneACCESS and kept in-frame rearrangements only. Not all clones are present; in checked studies, unresolved V genes account for under half, and no reason is known for the remainder. This sample holds about 110,000 clones; more than 80% were observed only once. Roughly 8.1% of the sample comes from the top ten. The source material was peripheral blood. These receptors were collected from a woman in her forties with acute or convalescent COVID-19.

The chain employs TRBV7-2 and TRBJ2-1; TRBD2 agrees at 8 bases. J lost 0 bases, V lost 5 bases, and 12 bases had no gene match. This CDR3 comprises 18 residues. Germline loops: CDR1 SGHTA, CDR2 FQGNSA. The CDR3 loop reads CASSPWGGGSNSYNEQFF. The CDR3, as DNA: TGTGCCAGCAGCCCCTGGGGCGGGGGGTCGAACTCCTACAATGAGCAGTTCTTC.

The chain carries TRBV29-1 and TRBJ2-2; D is unclear. V was shortened by 4 bases and J by 4 bases, with 16 bases between the two germline ends. This CDR3 region has 15 residues. The germline gives CDR1 SQVTM, CDR2 ANQGSEA. CDR3 amino acids: CSVVGSQALTGELFF. CDR3 sequence (DNA): TGCAGCGTTGTTGGTTCGCAGGCCCTCACCGGGGAGCTGTTTTTT.

The chain uses TRBV6-2 or TRBV6-3 and TRBJ1-1, with 8 bases lining up with TRBD1. From germline, CDR1 is MNHEY and CDR2 SVGEGT. This CDR3 has 18 residues. The V gene end was trimmed by 6 bases and the J gene end by 2 bases; junction bases not matched to a gene: 17. This chain's CDR3 is CASSPPWTGRISNTEAFF. CDR3 coding DNA: TGTGCCAGCAGCCCCCCCTGGACAGGGAGGATTAGCAACACTGAAGCTTTCTTT.

This chain links TRBV19 with TRBJ1-3; D perhaps matches TRBD1 (6 bases). Germline-derived CDR1 and CDR2 are LNHDA and SQIVND (reference sequence). This CDR3 is 15 amino acids long. Trimming cost V 9 bases and J 0 bases, with 15 bases left between them. CDR3 loop: CASQDRPNSGNTIYF. The CDR3 coding sequence is TGTGCCAGCCAGGACAGACCGAACTCTGGAAACACCATATATTTT.

The chain joins TRBV5-1 to TRBJ1-4, with D possibly TRBD1 on 6 matching bases. Between the trimmed V and J ends, which lost 2 bases and 4 bases, there was a span of 9 bases. Per the germline V gene, CDR1 is SGHRS and CDR2 is YFSETQ. The CDR3 contains 14 residues. DNA of the CDR3: TGCGCCAGCAGCTTACAGGGAATTAATGAAAAACTGTTTTTT. Its protein product is CASSLQGINEKLFF.

The rearrangement joins TRBV12-3 or TRBV12-4 to TRBJ2-2; D is perhaps TRBD2 (5 bases). This CDR3 region has 12 residues. V was trimmed by 5 bases and J by 7 bases, leaving 8 bases between them. The CDR3 here is CASSRENGELFF. CDR3 DNA: TGTGCCAGCAGTAGGGAGAACGGGGAGCTGTTTTTT.

The chain joins TRBV5-8 to TRBJ1-5, with TRBD1 as a possible D gene (5 bases). The ends were cut back, 4 bases at V and 5 bases at J, with 10 bases in the middle. Germline V lookup: CDR1 SGHTS, CDR2 YDEGEE. This CDR3 comprises 13 residues. DNA for the CDR3: TGTGCCAGCAGCCTACAGGTCCATCAGCCCCAGCATTTT. It encodes CASSLQVHQPQHF. Supplemented by reference TRBV5-8 and TRBJ1-5, the full variable domain reads EAGVTQSPTHLIKTRGQQATLRCSPISGHTSVYWYQQALGLGLQFLLWYDEGEERNRGNFPPRFSGRQFPNYSSELNVNALELEDSALYLCASSLQVHQPQHFGDGTRLSIL.

The chain uses TRBV5-1 and TRBJ2-3, with 13 bases identical to TRBD2. Per germline, CDR1 SGHRS and CDR2 YFSETQ. The CDR3 loop spans 17 amino acids. J gave up 5 bases and V 0 bases, and 6 bases lay outside the gene matches. The CDR3 DNA reads TGCGCCAGCAGCTTGGAACCACTAGCGGGGGGGAGAGATACGCAGTATTTT. Protein product: CASSLEPLAGGRDTQYF.

V gene TRBV2 combines with J gene TRBJ1-6, with 10 bases identical to TRBD1. Germline V gene sequence: CDR1 SNHLY, CDR2 FYNNEI. CDR3 length: 15 amino acids. V lost 3 bases to trimming and J lost 6 bases; unmatched junction nucleotides: 2. CDR3 DNA: TGTGCCAGCAGTGACCGGGACAGGGGTAATTCACCCCTCCACTTT. This sequence encodes CASSDRDRGNSPLHF.

The J gene is TRBJ2-1, the V gene TRBV15, with D perhaps matching TRBD2 (7 bases). CDR3 length equals 17 residues. The V gene lost 0 bases and the J gene lost 6 bases, with 18 bases spanning the gap. The germline V gene has CDR1 LNHNV and CDR2 YYDKDF (reference sequence). CDR3 loop: CATSREGGGGAFNEQFF. CDR3 nucleotide sequence: TGTGCCACCAGCAGAGAAGGTGGCGGGGGCGCCTTCAATGAGCAGTTCTTC.

J is TRBJ2-1 and V is TRBV7-2; D is unclear. V dropped 1 base and J dropped 10 bases, with 11 bases sitting between them. CDR1 is SGHTA and CDR2 is FQGNSA in the germline V gene. This CDR3 is built from 13 residues. The CDR3 spells CASSLGRNEEQFF. In DNA form, the CDR3 reads TGTGCCAGCAGCTTAGGTAGAAATGAGGAGCAGTTCTTC.

The chain is built from TRBV19 and TRBJ1-1, with D possibly matching TRBD1 (6 bases). The CDR3 extends over 14 amino acids. The V and J ends lost 5 bases and 5 bases respectively, with 15 bases between them. Germline assignment: CDR1 LNHDA and CDR2 SQIVND (reference sequence). The CDR3 is CASSPTGYETEAFF. The CDR3 nucleotides are TGTGCCAGTAGTCCCACAGGGTATGAGACTGAAGCTTTCTTT.

The chain employs TRBV7-9 and TRBJ1-6; D is unclear. Trimming removed 3 bases from V and 10 bases from J, with 10 bases in between. CDR3 length: 13 residues. The germline gives CDR1 SEHNR, CDR2 FQNEAQ (reference sequence). CDR3 nucleotides: TGTGCCAGCAGCTTTTTGGGCTGGTCACCCCTCCACTTT. Protein sequence: CASSFLGWSPLHF.

The chain combines TRBV5-4 with TRBJ2-5; 9 positions match TRBD2. V dropped 0 bases and J dropped 7; count of bases not matched to a gene: 7. This CDR3 is built from 15 residues. Germline CDR1 reads SGHNT; CDR2 reads YYREEE (reference sequence). CDR3: CASSLGLAGEGTQYF. Here the CDR3 DNA reads TGTGCCAGCAGCTTGGGGTTAGCGGGGGAGGGGACCCAGTACTTC.

The chain couples TRBV19 to TRBJ1-3; 8 positions match TRBD1. This CDR3 spans 16 amino acids. Per germline, CDR1 LNHDA and CDR2 SQIVND (reference sequence). J gave up 0 bases and V 6 bases, and 7 bases lay outside the gene matches. CDR3 protein: CASSPTGAFSGNTIYF. Here the CDR3 DNA reads TGTGCCAGTAGCCCGACAGGGGCGTTCTCTGGAAACACCATATATTTT.

The chain combines TRBV5-4 with TRBJ2-1; D perhaps matches TRBD2 (6 bases). This CDR3 is 14 amino acids long. The V and J ends lost 1 base and 5 bases respectively, with 10 bases between them. From germline, CDR1 is SGHNT and CDR2 YYREEE (reference sequence). CDR3 protein: CASSLTGVDNEQFF. The CDR3, as DNA: TGTGCCAGCAGCTTGACGGGGGTTGACAATGAGCAGTTCTTC. The full variable domain, rest sourced from reference TRBV5-4 and TRBJ2-1, is ETGVTQSPTHLIKTRGQQVTLRCSSQSGHNTVSWYQQALGQGPQFIFQYYREEENGRGNFPPRFSGLQFPNYSSELNVNALELDDSALYLCASSLTGVDNEQFFGPGTRLTVL.

This sequence joins TRBV2 and TRBJ1-6, with a possible D match to TRBD1 (5 bases). V gave up 6 bases and J gave up 5 bases, with 8 bases separating them. Germline V CDR1 and CDR2: SNHLY, FYNNEI. This CDR3 is built from 13 residues. CDR3 amino acids: CASRGPNNSPLHF. DNA for the CDR3: TGTGCCAGCAGGGGGCCTAATAATTCACCCCTCCACTTT.

The V call is TRBV30, the J call TRBJ1-1; no reliable D call. V was pared by 1 base and J by 11 bases, with 14 bases between. Germline V gives CDR1 GTSNPN, CDR2 SVGIG (reference sequence). The length of the CDR3 is 12 residues. CDR3 amino acids: CAWSARTGSAFF. DNA of the CDR3: TGTGCCTGGAGTGCGAGGACGGGGTCGGCTTTCTTT.

This clone was counted between two and nine times. The rearrangement links TRBV18 to TRBJ1-1, with D possibly being TRBD1 (5 bases). V was cut by 3 bases and J by 0 bases, with 11 bases left in between. CDR3 size: 15 residues. Germline V lookup: CDR1 KGHSH, CDR2 LQKENI. DNA for the CDR3: TGTGCCAGCTCACCCGGACAAATCATGAACACTGAAGCTTTCTTT. Amino acids: CASSPGQIMNTEAFF.

In the case of this clone: The junction shows a germline mismatch at one end, possibly a read error. V usage is TRBV11-2 and J usage is TRBJ1-3; D call uncertain. This CDR3 has 16 amino acids. Germline-derived CDR1 and CDR2 are SGHAT and FQNNGV. The DNA for the CDR3 is TGTGTCAGCAGCTTAGACCCTCGGGGCTCTGGAAACACCATATATTTT. Translating gives CVSSLDPRGSGNTIYF.

The chain combines TRBV9 with TRBJ2-1, with D possibly matching TRBD1 (5 bases). V lost 0 bases to trimming and J lost 4 bases, with 11 bases between them. The CDR3 length is 15 residues. Germline V CDR1 and CDR2: SGDLS, YYNGEE. CDR3 sequence (DNA): TGTGCCAGCAGCGTAGAGGTGGACATTTACAATGAGCAGTTCTTC. Residues: CASSVEVDIYNEQFF. The variable domain in full, with the rest retrieved from reference TRBV9 and TRBJ2-1, is DSGVTQTPKHLITATGQRVTLRCSPRSGDLSVYWYQQSLDQGLQFLIQYYNGEERAKGNILERFSAQQFPDLHSELNLSSLELGDSALYFCASSVEVDIYNEQFFGPGTRLTVL.

This clone has just a few counts. V usage is TRBV3-1 (or the pseudogene TRBV3-2) and J usage is TRBJ2-4; D might be TRBD1 (5 bases). Germline lookup yields CDR1 LGHDT and CDR2 YNNKEL (reference sequence). CDR3 length: 13 residues. V was cut by 11 bases and J by 0 bases, with 11 bases left in between. The CDR3 reads CARPGLAKNIQYF. In DNA, the CDR3 is TGTGCCCGACCAGGGTTAGCCAAAAACATTCAGTACTTC.

The chain carries TRBV5-1 and TRBJ2-2, with D hard to call. Germline values: CDR1 SGHRS, CDR2 YFSETQ. Trimming took off 3 bases at V and 0 bases at J, with 6 bases between the two ends. CDR3 size: 14 residues. This CDR3 is CASSSGANTGELFF. The CDR3 nucleotides read TGCGCCAGCAGCTCAGGTGCGAACACCGGGGAGCTGTTTTTT.

The chain joins TRBV1 to TRBJ2-3; the D call TRBD2 from the table was never checked on the DNA. TRBV1 is shown as a pseudogene. This CDR3 is built from 18 residues. The CDR3 reads CTSSHHPERGNKSDTQYF. CDR3 in DNA: TGCACCAGCAGCCACCATCCTGAGCGGGGGAATAAATCAGATACGCAGTATTTT.

This chain links TRBV7-2 with TRBJ1-2; the match to TRBD1 covers 7 bases. J was trimmed by 5 bases and V by 6 bases; bases with no gene match: 12. Germline V gene data show CDR1 as SGHTA and CDR2 as FQGNSA. The CDR3 sequence is 15 residues long. The CDR3 region is CASRFDRAMTYGYTF. The CDR3 DNA is TGTGCCAGCAGATTCGACAGGGCGATGACTTATGGCTACACCTTC.

This chain connects TRBV6-6 to TRBJ1-5; maybe TRBD1 (6 bases). The germline V and J ends were trimmed by 5 bases and 4 bases, with 15 bases remaining between them. The CDR3 consists of 15 residues. Germline V lookup: CDR1 MNHNY, CDR2 SVGAGI (reference sequence). CDR3 nucleotides: TGTGCCAGCAGTGGATCCGGGACACTAAATCAGCCCCAGCATTTT. This sequence encodes CASSGSGTLNQPQHF.

Note on this clone: Other DNA sequences in this specimen translate into the identical CDR3. The chain couples TRBV19 to TRBJ1-5; TRBD1 is a possible D gene (5 bases). The V end was cut by 6 bases, the J end by 4 bases, with 16 bases between. The CDR3 covers 15 residues. Germline V lookup: CDR1 LNHDA, CDR2 SQIVND (reference sequence). The CDR3 loop reads CASRTGTGRNQPQHF. The CDR3 region has the DNA TGTGCCAGTAGAACCGGTACAGGAAGAAATCAGCCCCAGCATTTT.

The genes are TRBV12-5 and TRBJ2-3; D is unclear. The CDR3 loop spans 14 amino acids. Trimming left V 1 base short and J 6 bases short, with 11 bases between. The germline CDR1 and CDR2 sequences are LGHNT and FRNRAP. The CDR3 DNA is TGTGCTAGTGGTTTGGGGTCCAACATGGATACGCAGTATTTT. Protein: CASGLGSNMDTQYF.